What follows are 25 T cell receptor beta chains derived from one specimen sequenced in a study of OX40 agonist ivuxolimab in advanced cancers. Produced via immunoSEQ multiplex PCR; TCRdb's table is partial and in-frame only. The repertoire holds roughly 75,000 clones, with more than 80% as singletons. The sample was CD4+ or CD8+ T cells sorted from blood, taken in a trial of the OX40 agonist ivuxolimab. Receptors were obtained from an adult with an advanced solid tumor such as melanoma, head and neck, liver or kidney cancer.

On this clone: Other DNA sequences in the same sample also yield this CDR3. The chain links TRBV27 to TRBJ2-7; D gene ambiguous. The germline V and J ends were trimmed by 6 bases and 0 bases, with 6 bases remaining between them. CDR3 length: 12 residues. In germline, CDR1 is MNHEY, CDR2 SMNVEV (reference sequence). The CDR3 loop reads CASSPSSYEQYF. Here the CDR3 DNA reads TGTGCCAGCAGCCCAAGCTCCTACGAGCAGTACTTC.

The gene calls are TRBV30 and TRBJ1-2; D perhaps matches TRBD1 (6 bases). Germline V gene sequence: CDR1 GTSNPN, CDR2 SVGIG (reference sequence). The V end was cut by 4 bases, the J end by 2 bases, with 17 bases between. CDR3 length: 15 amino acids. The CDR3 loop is CAWNKDSLHNYGYTF. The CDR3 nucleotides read TGTGCCTGGAATAAGGACAGCCTCCACAACTATGGCTACACCTTC.

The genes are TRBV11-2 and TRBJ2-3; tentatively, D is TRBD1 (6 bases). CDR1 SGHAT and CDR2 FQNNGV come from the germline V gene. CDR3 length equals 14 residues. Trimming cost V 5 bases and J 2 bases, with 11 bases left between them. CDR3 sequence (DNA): TGTGCCAGCAGCCCAGGGGCGAACACAGATACGCAGTATTTT. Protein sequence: CASSPGANTDTQYF.

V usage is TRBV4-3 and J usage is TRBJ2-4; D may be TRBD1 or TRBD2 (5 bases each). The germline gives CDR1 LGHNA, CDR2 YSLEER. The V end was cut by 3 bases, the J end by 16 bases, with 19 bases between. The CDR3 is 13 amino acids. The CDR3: CASSHELPGPLYF. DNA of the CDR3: TGCGCCAGCAGCCACGAGTTACCGGGACCACTTTACTTC.

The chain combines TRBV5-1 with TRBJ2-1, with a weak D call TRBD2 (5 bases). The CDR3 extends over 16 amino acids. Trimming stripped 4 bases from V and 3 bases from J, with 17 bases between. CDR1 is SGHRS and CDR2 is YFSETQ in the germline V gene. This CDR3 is CASSKSETRGYNEQFF. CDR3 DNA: TGCGCCAGCAGCAAGTCCGAAACTAGAGGCTACAATGAGCAGTTCTTC. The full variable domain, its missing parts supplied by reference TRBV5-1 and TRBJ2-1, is KAGVTQTPRYLIKTRGQQVTLSCSPISGHRSVSWYQQTPGQGLQFLFEYFSETQRNKGNFPGRFSGRQFSNSRSEMNVSTLELGDSALYLCASSKSETRGYNEQFFGPGTRLTVL.

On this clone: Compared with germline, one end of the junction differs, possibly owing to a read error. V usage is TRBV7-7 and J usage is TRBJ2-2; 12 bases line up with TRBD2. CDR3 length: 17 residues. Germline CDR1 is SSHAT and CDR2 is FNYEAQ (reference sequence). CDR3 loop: CASSSGLAGLNTGELFF. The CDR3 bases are TGTGCTAGCAGTTCGGGACTAGCGGGCCTAAACACCGGGGAGCTGTTTTTT.

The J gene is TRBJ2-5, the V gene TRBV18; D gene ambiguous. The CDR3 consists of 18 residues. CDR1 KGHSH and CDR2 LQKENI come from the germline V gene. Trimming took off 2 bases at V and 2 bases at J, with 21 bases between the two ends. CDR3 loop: CASSPKIIGTDTQETQYF. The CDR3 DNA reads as TGTGCCAGCTCACCAAAAATAATAGGAACAGATACTCAAGAGACCCAGTACTTC. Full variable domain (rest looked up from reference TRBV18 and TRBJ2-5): NAGVMQNPRHLVRRRGQEARLRCSPMKGHSHVYWYRQLPEEGLKFMVYLQKENIIDESGMPKERFSAEFPKEGPSILRIQQVVRGDSAAYFCASSPKIIGTDTQETQYFGPGTRLLVL.

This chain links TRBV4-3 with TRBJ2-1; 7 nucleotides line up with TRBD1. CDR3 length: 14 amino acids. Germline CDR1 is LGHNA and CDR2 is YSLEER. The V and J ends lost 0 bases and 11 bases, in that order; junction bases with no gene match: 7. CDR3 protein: CASSQDSWDSQQFF. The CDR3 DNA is TGCGCCAGCAGCCAAGACTCTTGGGACAGCCAGCAGTTCTTC.

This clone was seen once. In DNA form, the CDR3 reads TGTGCCAGCAGTTTAAAGGGCCCACCGAACACTGAAGCTTTCTTT. It specifies CASSLKGPPNTEAFF. This chain links TRBV27 with TRBJ1-1; D unclear. V dropped 2 bases and J dropped 1 base, with 11 bases sitting between them. Germline assignment: CDR1 MNHEY and CDR2 SMNVEV (reference sequence). The CDR3 loop spans 15 amino acids.

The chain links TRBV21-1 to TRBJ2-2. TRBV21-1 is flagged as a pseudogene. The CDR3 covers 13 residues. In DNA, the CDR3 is TGTCGGATATTAGTAACTAACACCGGGGAGCTGTTTTTT. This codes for CRILVTNTGELFF.

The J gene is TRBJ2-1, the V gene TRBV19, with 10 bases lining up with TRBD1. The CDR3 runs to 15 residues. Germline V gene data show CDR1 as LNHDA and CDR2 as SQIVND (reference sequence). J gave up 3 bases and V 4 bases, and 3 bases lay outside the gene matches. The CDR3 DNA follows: TGTGCCAGTAGTACAGACAGGGGGCACTACAATGAGCAGTTCTTC. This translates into CASSTDRGHYNEQFF.

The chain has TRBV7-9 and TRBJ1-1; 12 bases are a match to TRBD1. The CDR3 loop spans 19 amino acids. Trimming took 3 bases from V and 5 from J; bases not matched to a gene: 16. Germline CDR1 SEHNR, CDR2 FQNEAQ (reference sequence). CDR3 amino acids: CASSLDHGTGGPWGTEAFF. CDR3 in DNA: TGTGCCAGCAGCTTGGACCACGGGACAGGGGGCCCCTGGGGGACTGAAGCTTTCTTT.

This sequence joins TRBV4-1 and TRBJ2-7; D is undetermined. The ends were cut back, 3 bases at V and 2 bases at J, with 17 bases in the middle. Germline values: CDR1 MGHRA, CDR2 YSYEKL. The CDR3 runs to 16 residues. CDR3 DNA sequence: TGCGCCAGCAGCCAGTCTTTGTCGCCAGAGACCTACGAGCAGTACTTC. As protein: CASSQSLSPETYEQYF.

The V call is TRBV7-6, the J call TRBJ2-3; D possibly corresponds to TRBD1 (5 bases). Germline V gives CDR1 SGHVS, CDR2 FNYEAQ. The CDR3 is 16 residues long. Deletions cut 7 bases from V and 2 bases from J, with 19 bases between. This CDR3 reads CASTFRVGVPTDTQYF. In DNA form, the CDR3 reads TGTGCCAGCACCTTCAGGGTTGGGGTCCCCACAGATACGCAGTATTTT.

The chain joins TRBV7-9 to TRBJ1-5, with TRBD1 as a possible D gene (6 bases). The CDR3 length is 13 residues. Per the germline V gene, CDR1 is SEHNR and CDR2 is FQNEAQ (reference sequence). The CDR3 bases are TGTGCTACAAGGGGGGGTAACAATCAGCCCCAGCATTTT. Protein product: CATRGGNNQPQHF.

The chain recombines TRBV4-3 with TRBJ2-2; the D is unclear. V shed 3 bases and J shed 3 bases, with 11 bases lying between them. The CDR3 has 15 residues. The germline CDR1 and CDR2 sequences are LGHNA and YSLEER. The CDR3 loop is CASSQLDPYTGELFF. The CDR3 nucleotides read TGCGCCAGCAGCCAGTTGGACCCCTACACCGGGGAGCTGTTTTTT.

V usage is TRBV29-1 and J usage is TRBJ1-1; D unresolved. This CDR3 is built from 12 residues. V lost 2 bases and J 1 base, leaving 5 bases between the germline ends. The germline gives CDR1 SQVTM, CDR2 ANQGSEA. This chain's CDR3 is CSVEQTNTEAFF. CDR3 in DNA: TGCAGCGTTGAACAGACGAACACTGAAGCTTTCTTT.

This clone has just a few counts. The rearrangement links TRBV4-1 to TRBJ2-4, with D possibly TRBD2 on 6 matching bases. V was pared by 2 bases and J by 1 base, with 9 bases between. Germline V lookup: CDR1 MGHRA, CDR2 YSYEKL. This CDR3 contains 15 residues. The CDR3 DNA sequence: TGCGCCAGCAGCCAATGGGCGGGGGCCAAAAACATTCAGTACTTC. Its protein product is CASSQWAGAKNIQYF.

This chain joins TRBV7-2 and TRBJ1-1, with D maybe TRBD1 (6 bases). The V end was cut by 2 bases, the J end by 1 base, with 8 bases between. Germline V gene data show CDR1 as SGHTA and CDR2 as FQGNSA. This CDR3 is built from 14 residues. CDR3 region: CASSLPGENTEAFF. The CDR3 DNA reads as TGTGCCAGCAGCTTACCAGGGGAGAACACTGAAGCTTTCTTT.

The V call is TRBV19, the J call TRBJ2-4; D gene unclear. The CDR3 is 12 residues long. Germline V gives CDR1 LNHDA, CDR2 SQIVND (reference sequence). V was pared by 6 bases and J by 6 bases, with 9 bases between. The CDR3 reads CASSPPGNIQYF. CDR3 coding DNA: TGTGCCAGTAGCCCTCCCGGAAACATTCAGTACTTC. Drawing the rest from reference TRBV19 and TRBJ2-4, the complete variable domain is DGGITQSPKYLFRKEGQNVTLSCEQNLNHDAMYWYRQDPGQGLRLIYYSQIVNDFQKGDIAEGYSVSREKKESFPLTVTSAQKNPTAFYLCASSPPGNIQYFGAGTRLSVL.

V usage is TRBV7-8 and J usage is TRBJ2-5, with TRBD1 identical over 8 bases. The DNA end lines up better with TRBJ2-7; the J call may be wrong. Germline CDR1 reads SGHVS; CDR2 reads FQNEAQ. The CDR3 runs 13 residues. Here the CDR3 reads CASSFQGAGEQYF. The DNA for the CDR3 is TGTGCCAGCAGCTTTCAGGGGGCGGGCGAGCAGTACTTC.

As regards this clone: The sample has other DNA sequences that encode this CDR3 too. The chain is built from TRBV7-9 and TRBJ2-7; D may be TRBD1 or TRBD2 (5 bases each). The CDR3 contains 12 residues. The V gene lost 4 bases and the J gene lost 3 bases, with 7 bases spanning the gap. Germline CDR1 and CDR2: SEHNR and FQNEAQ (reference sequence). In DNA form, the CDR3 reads TGTGCCAGCAGCTATGGGGGCTACGAGCAGTACTTC. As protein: CASSYGGYEQYF.

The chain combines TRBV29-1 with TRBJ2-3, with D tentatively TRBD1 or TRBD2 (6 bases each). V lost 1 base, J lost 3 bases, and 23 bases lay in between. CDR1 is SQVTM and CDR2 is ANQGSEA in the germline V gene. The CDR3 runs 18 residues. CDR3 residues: CSVEGAGVRGGWTDTQYF. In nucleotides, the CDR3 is TGCAGCGTTGAAGGAGCAGGAGTGCGAGGGGGGTGGACAGATACGCAGTATTTT.

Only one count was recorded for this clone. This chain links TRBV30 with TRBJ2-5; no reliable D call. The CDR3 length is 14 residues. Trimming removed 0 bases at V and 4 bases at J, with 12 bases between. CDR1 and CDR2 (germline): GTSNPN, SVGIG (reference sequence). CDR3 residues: CAWSVLSRTETQYF. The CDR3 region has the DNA TGTGCCTGGAGTGTACTGTCTAGAACAGAGACCCAGTACTTC.

In DNA form, the CDR3 reads TGTGCTAGTGGTTTGGTACTGGGTGCGCTAGACAGGGGTTACAATGAGCAGTTCTTC. This translates into CASGLVLGALDRGYNEQFF. The chain carries TRBV12-5 and TRBJ2-1; 8 bases fit TRBD1. CDR1 LGHNT and CDR2 FRNRAP come from the germline V gene. The J segment lost 4 bases and the V segment lost 0 bases, leaving 14 bases of the junction unmatched. The CDR3 has 19 residues.